A selection of T cell receptor beta chains follows, all from one sample in a study of CD8+ T cells in alopecia areata. Generated by immunoSEQ multiplex PCR, the TCRdb table keeps only in-frame clones and is missing some. The table records 200,000 to 250,000 clones, under 75% of them present only once. Sequenced here: CD4+ T cells sorted from blood, sampled at week 4, from a patient treated with tofacitinib. These receptors all stem from a human donor with alopecia areata. The CDR3 runs from the conserved cysteine through the conserved F or W. A D gene is named only where the DNA matches it firmly. The size field is filled for only some rows; it gives once, few, many or a size class.

TGTGCCAGCAGCCCTCCGGGACGGGGAGCCGAGCAGTACTTC	CASSPPGRGAEQYF	TRBJ2-7	once	NA	TRBV9
TGCGCCAGCAGCCGGGCGGACGACAGCACAGATACGCAGTATTTT	CASSRADDSTDTQYF	TRBJ2-3	NA	NA	TRBV5-1
TGTGCCAGCAGCTTCATCAGGGGGGAAAACGGGGAGCTGTTTTTT	CASSFIRGENGELFF	TRBJ2-2	NA	NA	TRBV11-2
TGTGCCAGCTCACCAGGGGTCGGTCAGCCCCAGCATTTT	CASSPGVGQPQHF	TRBJ1-5	NA	NA	TRBV18
TGCAGCGGTACCGGGTTCACAGATACGCAGTATTTT	CSGTGFTDTQYF	TRBJ2-3	NA	NA	TRBV29-1
TGTGCCAGTACCGGAAGCTACGAGCAGTACTTC	CASTGSYEQYF	TRBJ2-7	NA	NA	TRBV10-3
TGCGCCAGCAGCCAAGCGGGGGGCGCCCGGACAGATACGCAGTATTTT	CASSQAGGARTDTQYF	TRBJ2-3	NA	NA	TRBV4-3
TGTGCCAGCAGCTCGCGGACTAGCGGGAACATTCAGTACTTC	CASSSRTSGNIQYF	TRBJ2-4	NA	TRBD2	TRBV5-6
TGTGCCAGCAGCCCCGTACAGGGCTCCTACGAGCAGTACTTC	CASSPVQGSYEQYF	TRBJ2-7	few	NA	TRBV7-2
TGTGCCAGCCAAGAGGCAGGAAGAGGCCAAGAGACCCAGTACTTC	CASQEAGRGQETQYF	TRBJ2-5	NA	NA	TRBV28
TGTGCTAGTGGTTTGGTAAGGACAAACTATAGCAATCAGCCCCAGCATTTT	CASGLVRTNYSNQPQHF	TRBJ1-5	many	NA	TRBV12-5
TGCGCCAGCAGCTTGGGAGGGGTGAACAATCAGCCCCAGCATTTT	CASSLGGVNNQPQHF	TRBJ1-5	many	NA	TRBV5-1
TGCGCCAGCAGCCGATGGGACATAGGGACTGGGGCCAACGTCCTGACTTTC	CASSRWDIGTGANVLTF	TRBJ2-6	NA	NA	TRBV4-3
TGCAGCAGCACCGGGATGTACACTGAAGCTTTCTTT	CSSTGMYTEAFF	TRBJ1-1	few	NA	TRBV29-1
TGCAGCGTTGGTTTGAACACTGAAGCTTTCTTT	CSVGLNTEAFF	TRBJ1-1	once	NA	TRBV29-1
TGTGCCAGCAGTGGCCAGGCGAATTCACCCCTCCACTTT	CASSGQANSPLHF	TRBJ1-6	NA	NA	TRBV2
TGTGCCTGGAGTGTAGTAAATGAGCAGTTCTTC	CAWSVVNEQFF	TRBJ2-1	NA	NA	TRBV30
TGTGCCTGGAGGTGGGGGCAGTCGAACACTGAAGCTTTCTTT	CAWRWGQSNTEAFF	TRBJ1-1	NA	NA	TRBV30
TGCAGCGTTGGCGCCGCTAATGAGCAGTTCTTC	CSVGAANEQFF	TRBJ2-1	few	NA	TRBV29-1
TGCAGTGTCTACGAGCTCTATGGCTACACCTTC	CSVYELYGYTF	TRBJ1-2	NA	NA	TRBV20-1
TGTGCCAGCAATTTATTAGTGGGCCAGCCCCAGCATTTT	CASNLLVGQPQHF	TRBJ1-5	NA	NA	TRBV6-6